Below, 2 T cell receptor beta chains from the same sample are listed, as sequenced in a study of T cell responses to AZD1222 COVID-19 vaccine (dated by TCRdb to the early 2020s). Receptors were amplified or captured by the immunoSEQ multiplex PCR assay. Sourced from immuneACCESS, this table was stored by TCRdb with only in-frame sequences that have V and J called. A share of the clones is absent; for the studies checked, an unresolved V gene accounts for under half, and the remainder has no known explanation. This sample has some 140,000 clones in its table, and around 85% of those were observed once. The ten largest make up about 5.1% of the sample. What this sample's time point label stands for: baseline before first vaccination. Interpreted using the paper, the treatment or condition label stands for: meningococcal conjugate vaccine given as trial control. The sequences come from peripheral blood, collected on day 0 of MenACWY control vaccination. The receptors come from an adult in good health.

The chain couples TRBV29-1 to TRBJ1-2; the D is unclear. Germline loops: CDR1 SQVTM, CDR2 ANQGSEA. V was trimmed by 3 bases and J by 4 bases, leaving 6 bases between them. CDR3 length: 11 residues. CDR3 DNA: TGCAGCGTTGATAGCCCCTATGGCTACACCTTC. Translated: CSVDSPYGYTF.

This chain joins TRBV15 and TRBJ1-5; 7 bases align to TRBD1. Per the germline V gene, CDR1 is LNHNV and CDR2 is YYDKDF (reference sequence). V lost 4 bases, J lost 5 bases, and 8 bases stayed unmatched. This CDR3 has 15 amino acids. Written as DNA, the CDR3 is TGTGCCACCAGCATGGGACAGTCTCCCGATCAGCCCCAGCATTTT. This translates into CATSMGQSPDQPQHF.